Included here is one T cell receptor (beta chain) sequence, with context. These data belong to a study of patients and donors after allogeneic stem cell transplantation. TCRdb used MiXCR to reprocess the RT-PCR reads, holding one entry per CDR3 protein. This table holds 900,000 to 1,000,000 distinct CDR3 sequences, roughly 18% found once. The V gene end was trimmed by 2 bases and the J gene end by 5 bases; junction bases not matched to a gene: 9. The CDR3 sequence is 16 residues long. Looked up from germline, CDR1 is LGHNT and CDR2 is FRNRAP. The sample consisted of blood, either unsorted or a sorted T cell fraction (not recorded which). This chain joins TRBV12-5 and TRBJ2-1, with 7 bases matching TRBD1. This receptor was taken from a human donor who was either an allogeneic HSCT recipient or a stem cell or donor lymphocyte infusion donor (not recorded which). It is not recorded whose cells these are; they may come from a transplant donor. CDR3 sequence reads: CASGLWNRGVDNEQFF. In DNA, the CDR3 is TGTGCTAGTGGTTTGTGGAACAGGGGAGTAGACAATGAGCAGTTCTTC.